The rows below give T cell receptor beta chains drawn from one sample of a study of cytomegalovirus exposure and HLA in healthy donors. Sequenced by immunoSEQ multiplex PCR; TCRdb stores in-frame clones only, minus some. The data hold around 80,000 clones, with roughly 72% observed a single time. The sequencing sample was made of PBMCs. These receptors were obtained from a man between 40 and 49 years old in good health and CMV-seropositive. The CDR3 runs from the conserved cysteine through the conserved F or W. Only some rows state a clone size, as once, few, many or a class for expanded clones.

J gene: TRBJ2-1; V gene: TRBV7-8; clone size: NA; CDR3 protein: CASSPRGLAENNEQFF
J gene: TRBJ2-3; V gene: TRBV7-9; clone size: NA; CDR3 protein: CASSRKLADHTDTQYF
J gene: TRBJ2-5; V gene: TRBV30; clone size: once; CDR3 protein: CAWSEAGGGETQYF
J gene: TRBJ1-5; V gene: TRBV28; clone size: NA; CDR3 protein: CASSLYGGHQPQHF
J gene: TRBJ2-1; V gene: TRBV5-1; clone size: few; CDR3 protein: CASSLYLAGRDEQFF
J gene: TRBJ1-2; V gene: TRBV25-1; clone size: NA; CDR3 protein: CASSVTLGQGTYGYTF
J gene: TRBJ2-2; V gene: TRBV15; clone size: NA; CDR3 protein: CATAGAGRTGELFF
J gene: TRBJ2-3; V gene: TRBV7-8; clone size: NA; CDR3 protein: CATSQGVSTDTQYF
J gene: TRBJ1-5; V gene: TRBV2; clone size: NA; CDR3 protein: CASRGDSSNQPQHF
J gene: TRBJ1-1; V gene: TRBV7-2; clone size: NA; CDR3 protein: CASTGRGTWTEAFF
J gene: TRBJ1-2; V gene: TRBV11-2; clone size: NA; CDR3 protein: CASSTSRGYGYTF
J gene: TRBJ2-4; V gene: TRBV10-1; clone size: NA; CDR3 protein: CASSESGQGKNIQYF
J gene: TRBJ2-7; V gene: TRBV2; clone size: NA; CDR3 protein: CASQGGQIYEQYF
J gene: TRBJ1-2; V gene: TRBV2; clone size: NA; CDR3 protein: CASSDNWSGYGYTF
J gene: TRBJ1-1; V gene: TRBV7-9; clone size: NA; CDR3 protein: CASSPPGGTEAFF
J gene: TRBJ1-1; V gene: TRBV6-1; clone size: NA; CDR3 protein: CASSEAWGGTEAFF
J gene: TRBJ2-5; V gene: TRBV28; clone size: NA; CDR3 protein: CASSSGQGFLETQYF